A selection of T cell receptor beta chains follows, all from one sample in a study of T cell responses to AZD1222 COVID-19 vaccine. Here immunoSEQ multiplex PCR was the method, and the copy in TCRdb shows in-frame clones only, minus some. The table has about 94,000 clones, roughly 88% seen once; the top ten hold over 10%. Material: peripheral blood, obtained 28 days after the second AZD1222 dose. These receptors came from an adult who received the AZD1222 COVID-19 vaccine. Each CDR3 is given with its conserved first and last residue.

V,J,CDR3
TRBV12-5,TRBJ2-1,CASGPGLAGGNEQFF
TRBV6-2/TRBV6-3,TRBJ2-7,CASSYDGSSYEQYF
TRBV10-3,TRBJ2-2,CAISTWGRPNTGELFF
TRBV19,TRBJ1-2,CASSMSAGGAEGYTF
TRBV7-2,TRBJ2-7,CASSPPTRRYEQYF
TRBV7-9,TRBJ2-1,CASSAGLLGADEQFF
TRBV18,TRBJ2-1,CASSPYSSRDSDEQFF
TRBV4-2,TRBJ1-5,CASSQDPQGTGVSQPQHF
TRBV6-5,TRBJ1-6,CASSYSGGTYNSPLHF
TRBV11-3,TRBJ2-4,CASSLGGQQADAYF
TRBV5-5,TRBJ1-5,CASSYYRADQPQHF
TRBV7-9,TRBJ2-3,CASSPSGGSTDTQYF
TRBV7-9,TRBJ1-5,CASSLAGQQPQHF
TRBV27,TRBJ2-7,CASSSGLSYEQYF
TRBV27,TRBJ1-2,CASSFSGRGGYTF
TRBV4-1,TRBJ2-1,CASRFSGSPGEQFF
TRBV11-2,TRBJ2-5,CASSLDPGSGATQYF
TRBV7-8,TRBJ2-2,CASSFKGGGSGTGELFF
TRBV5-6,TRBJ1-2,CASSLGTRPVGRAGYTF
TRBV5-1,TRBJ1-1,CASSLGQAEAFF
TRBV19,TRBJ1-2,CASTPFEGRPDGYTF
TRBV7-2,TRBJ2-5,CASSLGGGAETQYF
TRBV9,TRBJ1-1,CASSVLKANTEAFF
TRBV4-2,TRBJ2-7,CASSQAYRDRLFHEQYF
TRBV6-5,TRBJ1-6,CASSYSTGQHNSPLHF
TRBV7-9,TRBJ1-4,CASSQRQGTNEKLFF
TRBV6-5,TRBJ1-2,CASTPGQGSGYTF
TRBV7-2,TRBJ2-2,CASSQWTANTGELFF
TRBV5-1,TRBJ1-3,CASSLSQDSGNTIYF
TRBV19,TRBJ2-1,CASSLAGGSRNEQFF
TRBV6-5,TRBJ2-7,CASSLSRDRAYEQYF
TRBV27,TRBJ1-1,CASKSGQGNTEAFF
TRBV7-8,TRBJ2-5,CASSSIRQGQGETQYF
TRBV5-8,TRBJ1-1,CASSFWISNTEAFF
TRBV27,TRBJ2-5,CASRLGGLKETQYF
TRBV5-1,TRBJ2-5,CASSWGQETQYF
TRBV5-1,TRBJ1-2,CASRGTGYGYTF
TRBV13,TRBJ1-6,CASSPGQGDSPLHF
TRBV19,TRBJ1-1,CASSIAAGSPTEAFF
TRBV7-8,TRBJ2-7,CASSRDWDGYEQYF
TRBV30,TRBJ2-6,CAWSDQLRSGANVLTF
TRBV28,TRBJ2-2,CAIRGTGELFF
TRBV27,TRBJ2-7,CASSSGLAEFYEQYF
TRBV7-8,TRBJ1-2,CASSLSSNRLGGYTF
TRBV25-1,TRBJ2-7,CASSDPAEQYF
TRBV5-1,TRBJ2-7,CASSPSPGTYEQYF
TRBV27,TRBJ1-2,CVSGTADNYGYTF